The subject of this entry is one T cell receptor beta chain. Antigen unknown. The naive CD8 fraction comprised CD45RO-negative cells positively selected for CCR7 and excluded terminally differentiated effector memory CD45RA+ cells. This CDR3 comprises 16 residues. CDR1 and CDR2 from the germline V gene are LNHDA and SQIVND (reference sequence). V was cut by 7 bases and J by 2 bases, with 19 bases left in between. This record belongs to a study of shared clonotypes between healthy human individuals. Background on the study: Those who served as donors were a couple of women and a few men between the ages of 18 and 49. The study, taken as a whole, reports: Clonotype sharing among donors likely depends on sequencing depth. Memory subsets had estimated richness that was generally smaller than that of naive subsets.

Splitting of each subset's genomic DNA was done evenly across several immunoSEQ plates. Using immunoSEQ multiplex PCR, the repertoire was profiled, and TCRdb retains in-frame clones only, with some absent. This sample has approximately 1.9 million clones, with 93% found just once. The sequencing sample was made of naive CD8+ T cells from PBMCs. This TCR was recovered from a man younger than 35 in good health. Some clones in this sample may be carry-over from other donors' samples. The J gene is TRBJ2-3, the V gene TRBV19, with unresolved D. The CDR3 DNA sequence: TGTGCCAGTATGGCTAGGGTTTTCCCTACCACAGATACGCAGTATTTT. This translates into CASMARVFPTTDTQYF. Looking up the rest from reference TRBV19 and TRBJ2-3 gives the full variable domain: DGGITQSPKYLFRKEGQNVTLSCEQNLNHDAMYWYRQDPGQGLRLIYYSQIVNDFQKGDIAEGYSVSREKKESFPLTVTSAQKNPTAFYLCASMARVFPTTDTQYFGPGTRLTVL.